These 18 T cell receptor beta chains share one sample of origin, sequenced in a study of T cells after yellow fever vaccination. TCRdb re-analysed the 5' RACE reads in MiXCR, keeping a single row per CDR3 protein. The data show roughly 250,000 distinct CDR3 sequences, under 15% seen once. Here the sequenced sample was CD4+ T cells sorted from PBMCs, taken 45 days after the yellow fever booster vaccination. Receptor source: a man aged 30-40 years who received the YFV17D yellow fever vaccine.

The rearrangement links TRBV20-1 to TRBJ1-4, with 8 bases matching TRBD1. This CDR3 contains 13 residues. V dropped 6 bases and J dropped 4; count of bases not matched to a gene: 4. Per germline, CDR1 DFQATT and CDR2 SNEGSKA (reference sequence). In nucleotides, the CDR3 is TGCAGTGCGGAACAGGGGGTTAATGAAAAACTGTTTTTT. Translated, it gives CSAEQGVNEKLFF.

This clonotype was detected only a few times. The CDR3 loop reads CSVFGGGETQYF. CDR3 coding DNA: TGCAGCGTTTTCGGGGGCGGGGAGACCCAGTACTTC. The chain joins TRBV29-1 to TRBJ2-5; perhaps D is TRBD1 or TRBD2 (6 bases each). The germline V gene has CDR1 SQVTM and CDR2 ANQGSEA. This CDR3 has 12 amino acids. Between the trimmed V and J ends, which lost 5 bases and 5 bases, there was a span of 12 bases.

The chain recombines TRBV5-1 with TRBJ2-1; the D gene is possibly TRBD2 (5 bases). CDR3 length equals 15 residues. Germline V gene sequence: CDR1 SGHRS, CDR2 YFSETQ. V was trimmed by 0 bases and J by 6 bases, leaving 13 bases between them. This CDR3 is CASSLEAGPPNEQFF. The CDR3, as DNA: TGCGCCAGCAGCTTGGAGGCGGGCCCCCCCAATGAGCAGTTCTTC.

The table lists this clonotype with a few counts. CDR3 bases: TGTGCCAGCAGCCCCCCTAGCGGGAGACGCACAGATACGCAGTATTTT. Protein: CASSPPSGRRTDTQYF. The V gene is TRBV7-9, the J gene TRBJ2-3; 10 bases line up with TRBD2. The germline V gene encodes CDR1 SEHNR and CDR2 FQNEAQ (reference sequence). V lost 5 bases to trimming and J lost 1 base; unmatched junction nucleotides: 6. This CDR3 has 16 amino acids.

This clonotype came up a few times. The chain has TRBV19 and TRBJ2-1; D gene uncertain. The V and J ends lost 4 bases and 10 bases respectively, with 14 bases between them. The CDR3 has 13 residues. Germline V gene data show CDR1 as LNHDA and CDR2 as SQIVND (reference sequence). CDR3 in amino acids: CASSKTNLGEQFF. The CDR3 region has the DNA TGTGCCAGTAGTAAAACAAACCTCGGGGAGCAGTTCTTC. Full variable domain (missing parts from reference TRBV19 and TRBJ2-1): DGGITQSPKYLFRKEGQNVTLSCEQNLNHDAMYWYRQDPGQGLRLIYYSQIVNDFQKGDIAEGYSVSREKKESFPLTVTSAQKNPTAFYLCASSKTNLGEQFFGPGTRLTVL.

The V gene is TRBV18, the J gene TRBJ2-3; TRBD1 matches 7 bases. Trimming at V came to 4 bases and at J to 4 bases, leaving 5 bases not matched to a gene. CDR3 size: 14 residues. From germline, CDR1 is KGHSH and CDR2 LQKENI. The CDR3 DNA reads TGTGCCAGCTCACGGACAGGCCCCCCAGATACGCAGTATTTT. Its translation is CASSRTGPPDTQYF.

This clonotype was detected a few times. V gene TRBV3-1 combines with J gene TRBJ2-4; tentative D call: TRBD2 (5 bases). The CDR3 is 17 residues long. The V end lost 3 bases, the J end lost 1 base, and 16 bases lay between the germline ends. Looked up from germline, CDR1 is LGHDT and CDR2 is YNNKEL (reference sequence). The CDR3 DNA follows: TGTGCCAGCAGCCAGAGGCCCGGACTGGAGGCCAAAAACATTCAGTACTTC. This sequence encodes CASSQRPGLEAKNIQYF.

This clonotype was recorded at least ten times. The J gene is TRBJ2-1, the V gene TRBV10-2; D gene uncertain. In germline, CDR1 is WSHSY, CDR2 SAAADI. V dropped 5 bases and J dropped 0 bases, with 11 bases sitting between them. The CDR3 runs 15 residues. The CDR3 bases are TGCGCCAGCAGTTTGCCCCCGGGCTCCTACAATGAGCAGTTCTTC. Its translation: CASSLPPGSYNEQFF.

This clonotype has only a few counts. The chain recombines TRBV15 with TRBJ1-6; D is unclear. The germline V and J ends were trimmed by 0 bases and 6 bases, with 9 bases remaining between them. Germline values: CDR1 LNHNV, CDR2 YYDKDF (reference sequence). This CDR3 region has 15 residues. CDR3 amino acids: CATSRDRGFNSPLHF. The DNA for the CDR3 is TGTGCCACCAGCAGAGATCGGGGATTTAATTCACCCCTCCACTTT. Supplemented by reference TRBV15 and TRBJ1-6, the full variable domain reads DAMVIQNPRYQVTQFGKPVTLSCSQTLNHNVMYWYQQKSSQAPKLLFHYYDKDFNNEADTPDNFQSRRPNTSFCFLDIRSPGLGDTAMYLCATSRDRGFNSPLHFGNGTRLTVT.

This clonotype has just a few counts. The chain couples TRBV25-1 to TRBJ2-3; no clear D gene. The V end lost 5 bases, the J end lost 2 bases, and 11 bases lay between the germline ends. Germline assignment: CDR1 MGHDK and CDR2 SYGVNS. The CDR3 length is 14 residues. The DNA for the CDR3 is TGTGCCAGCAGTTCCCCGCGAAACACAGATACGCAGTATTTT. It is translated as CASSSPRNTDTQYF.

The J gene is TRBJ2-7, the V gene TRBV20-1; the D call may be TRBD1 or TRBD2 (6 bases each). The V end lost 0 bases, the J end lost 11 bases, and 23 bases lay between the germline ends. Germline-derived CDR1 and CDR2 are DFQATT and SNEGSKA (reference sequence). This CDR3 is 15 amino acids long. The CDR3, as DNA: TGCAGTGCTAGAGATGAGAGGAATACGGTTAGGGGGGAGTACTTC. Encoded protein: CSARDERNTVRGEYF.

This clonotype has more than one count but fewer than ten. The chain is built from TRBV24-1 and TRBJ2-1; 10 positions match TRBD2. Germline trimming cut 4 bases from V and 4 bases from J; bases unmatched to any gene: 6. Germline V CDR1 and CDR2: KGHDR, SFDVKD. CDR3 length equals 16 residues. The CDR3 nucleotides read TGTGCCACCAGTGACTCAACTAGCGGGATATACAATGAGCAGTTCTTC. It translates to CATSDSTSGIYNEQFF.

This clonotype was detected a few times. The V gene is TRBV15, the J gene TRBJ2-3, with unresolved D. The germline CDR1 and CDR2 sequences are LNHNV and YYDKDF (reference sequence). The CDR3 spans 15 residues. Trimming removed 7 bases at V and 9 bases at J, with 23 bases between. The DNA of the CDR3 is TGTGCCACCACCCAAGAAAAGGCCGACTTTAGCACGCAGTATTTT. It translates to CATTQEKADFSTQYF. Supplemented by reference TRBV15 and TRBJ2-3, the full variable domain reads DAMVIQNPRYQVTQFGKPVTLSCSQTLNHNVMYWYQQKSSQAPKLLFHYYDKDFNNEADTPDNFQSRRPNTSFCFLDIRSPGLGDTAMYLCATTQEKADFSTQYFGPGTRLTVL.

The gene calls are TRBV20-1 and TRBJ2-5; D gene unclear. The CDR3 totals 15 residues. V was trimmed by 6 bases and J by 1 base, leaving 18 bases between them. From germline, CDR1 is DFQATT and CDR2 SNEGSKA (reference sequence). The CDR3 DNA sequence: TGCAGTGCATTAGAAATAGGCCGTATCCAAGAGACCCAGTACTTC. Its translation: CSALEIGRIQETQYF.

This clonotype has more than one count but fewer than ten. This rearrangement joins TRBV12-3 or TRBV12-4 to TRBJ2-2; no definite D call. This CDR3 has 14 amino acids. Trimming stripped 3 bases from V and 5 bases from J, with 10 bases between. CDR3 bases: TGTGCCAGCAGTTTTGGATTTCGGACCGGGGAGCTGTTTTTT. Translated: CASSFGFRTGELFF.

This clonotype was counted a few times. The chain employs TRBV5-4 and TRBJ2-1; the D gene is possibly TRBD2 (6 bases). V lost 4 bases and J lost 0, with 14 bases in between. The CDR3 runs 16 residues. Germline V gene data show CDR1 as SGHNT and CDR2 as YYREEE (reference sequence). DNA for the CDR3: TGTGCCAGCAGCCTAGCGACGATGAGCTCCTACAATGAGCAGTTCTTC. It codes for CASSLATMSSYNEQFF. The whole variable domain, filled in from reference TRBV5-4 and TRBJ2-1, reads ETGVTQSPTHLIKTRGQQVTLRCSSQSGHNTVSWYQQALGQGPQFIFQYYREEENGRGNFPPRFSGLQFPNYSSELNVNALELDDSALYLCASSLATMSSYNEQFFGPGTRLTVL.

This sequence joins TRBV12-3 or TRBV12-4 and TRBJ2-7, with 13 positions matching TRBD2. The trim removed 8 bases at V and 5 bases at J, leaving 9 bases unmatched. The CDR3 has 15 amino acids. The CDR3 DNA is TGTGCCAGCCGTTACGGGACTAGCGGGAACCACGAGCAGTACTTC. Protein: CASRYGTSGNHEQYF.

By proportion, this clonotype is medium-sized. The chain recombines TRBV7-8 with TRBJ2-1; D may be TRBD1 or TRBD2 (5 bases each). Trimming shortened V by 5 bases and J by 6 bases, and 14 bases separated the two germline ends. The germline CDR1 and CDR2 sequences are SGHVS and FQNEAQ. The CDR3 is made up of 14 amino acids. The CDR3 coding sequence is TGTGCCAGCAGCGGGGGTTTGCGCCTCAATGAGCAGTTCTTC. Protein: CASSGGLRLNEQFF.